The 4 T cell receptor beta chains reported below all come from one sample, sequenced in a study of early T cells in non-severe SARS-CoV-2 infection. One entry per CDR3 protein, called by TCRdb with MiXCR from the 5' RACE reads. Of under 95,000 distinct CDR3 sequences in the sample, 12% were seen once. The material sequenced was whole blood. Receptors were obtained from an adult who was a healthcare worker with PCR-confirmed SARS-CoV-2 infection or an uninfected control (not recorded which).

This clonotype was seen a few times. J is TRBJ1-5 and V is TRBV20-1, with TRBD1 as a possible D gene (5 bases). CDR3 size: 14 residues. Trimming pared 6 bases from V and 3 bases from J, leaving 15 bases between. Germline V gene sequence: CDR1 DFQATT, CDR2 SNEGSKA (reference sequence). CDR3 bases: TGCAGTGCCCGCGCCGGGACCCACAATCAGCCCCAGCATTTT. It codes for CSARAGTHNQPQHF.

In regard to this clonotype: An end of the junction does not agree with germline; a read error may underlie this. The chain joins TRBV15 to TRBJ2-1; 8 nucleotides match TRBD2. Germline V gives CDR1 LNHNV, CDR2 YYDKDF (reference sequence). The CDR3 is 14 residues long. The chain's CDR3 is CATSSGVAYNEQLF. The CDR3 bases are TGTGCCACCAGTAGCGGGGTAGCATACAATGAGCAGCTCTTC.

This clonotype came up a few times. The V gene is TRBV18, the J gene TRBJ2-7; 9 nucleotides align to TRBD1. CDR1 and CDR2 from the germline V gene are KGHSH and LQKENI. CDR3 length: 16 amino acids. V shed 1 base and J 6 bases; nucleotides not matched to a gene: 10. The CDR3 loop reads CASSPQGQGQFSEQYF. For the CDR3, the DNA is TGTGCCAGCTCACCACAGGGACAGGGACAATTCTCCGAGCAGTACTTC.

The J gene is TRBJ2-1, the V gene TRBV2, with 11 bases aligning to TRBD2. Germline V lookup: CDR1 SNHLY, CDR2 FYNNEI. This CDR3 spans 16 amino acids. V dropped 5 bases and J dropped 5; count of bases not matched to a gene: 8. The CDR3 region has the DNA TGTGCCAGCAGTCCTAGCGGGAGGACTCCGGACAATGAGCAGTTCTTC. This codes for CASSPSGRTPDNEQFF.